This T cell receptor (beta chain) derives from a study of blood T cell repertoires in COVID-19. In the original workflow: The authors estimated nucleated cell counts from reference gene primer amplification. The method was immunoSEQ multiplex PCR; TCRdb's version includes in-frame clones alone and lacks a portion of them. V, J and clone size reflect that table, while D and trimming were determined from the DNA. The sample lists 90,000 or so clones; about 76% were seen once. V shed 3 bases, J shed 5 bases, and the junction held 7 bases outside the gene matches. The CDR3 is made up of 15 amino acids. Germline V CDR1 and CDR2: SNHLY, FYNNEI.

The chain joins TRBV2 to TRBJ2-5; 9 bases align to TRBD2. This TCR came from a human donor in a cohort sampled during active COVID-19. The sequencing input was peripheral blood. The CDR3 loop reads CASSDPGAGGETQYF. The CDR3, as DNA: TGTGCCAGCAGTGACCCAGGGGCGGGAGGGGAGACCCAGTACTTC. Variable domain in full (rest from reference TRBV2 and TRBJ2-5): EPEVTQTPSHQVTQMGQEVILRCVPISNHLYFYWYRQILGQKVEFLVSFYNNEISEKSEIFDDQFSVERPDGSNFTLKIRSTKLEDSAMYFCASSDPGAGGETQYFGPGTRLLVL.